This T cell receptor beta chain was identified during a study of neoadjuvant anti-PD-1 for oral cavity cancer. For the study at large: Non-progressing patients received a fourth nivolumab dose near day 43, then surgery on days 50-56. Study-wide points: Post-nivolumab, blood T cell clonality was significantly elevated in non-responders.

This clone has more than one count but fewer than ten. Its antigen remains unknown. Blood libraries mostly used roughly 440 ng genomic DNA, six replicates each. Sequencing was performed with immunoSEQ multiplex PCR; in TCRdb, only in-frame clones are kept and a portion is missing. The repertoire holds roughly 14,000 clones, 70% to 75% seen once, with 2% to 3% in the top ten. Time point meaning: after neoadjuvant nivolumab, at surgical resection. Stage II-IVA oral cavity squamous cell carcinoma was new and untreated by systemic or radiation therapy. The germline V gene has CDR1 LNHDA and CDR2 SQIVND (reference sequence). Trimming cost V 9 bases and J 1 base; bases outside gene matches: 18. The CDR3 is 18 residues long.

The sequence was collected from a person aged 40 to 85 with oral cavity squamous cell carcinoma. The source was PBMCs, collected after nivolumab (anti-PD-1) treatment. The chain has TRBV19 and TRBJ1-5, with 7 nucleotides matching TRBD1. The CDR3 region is CASKSINPGQKSNQPQHF. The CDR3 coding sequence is TGTGCCAGCAAATCGATTAATCCGGGACAGAAGAGCAATCAGCCCCAGCATTTT. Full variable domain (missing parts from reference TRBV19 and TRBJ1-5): DGGITQSPKYLFRKEGQNVTLSCEQNLNHDAMYWYRQDPGQGLRLIYYSQIVNDFQKGDIAEGYSVSREKKESFPLTVTSAQKNPTAFYLCASKSINPGQKSNQPQHFGDGTRLSIL.